This T cell receptor (beta chain) originates from a study of blood T cell repertoires in COVID-19. This CDR3 region has 15 residues. Germline CDR1 reads SQVTM; CDR2 reads ANQGSEA. The V end was cut by 6 bases, the J end by 4 bases, with 19 bases between. Produced via immunoSEQ multiplex PCR; TCRdb's table is partial and in-frame only. The sample lists over 55,000 clones, 80% to 85% occurring once. This chain links TRBV29-1 with TRBJ1-3; D is possibly TRBD1 (6 bases). This clonotype was sampled from a man at least 80 years old with COVID-19, enrolled during active disease. The sequenced material came from peripheral blood. The CDR3 sequence is CSVVGPAGVGNTIYF. In DNA form, the CDR3 reads TGCAGCGTCGTCGGCCCCGCAGGGGTCGGAAACACCATATATTTT. Complete variable domain (other parts from reference TRBV29-1 and TRBJ1-3): SAVISQKPSRDICQRGTSLTIQCQVDSQVTMMFWYRQQPGQSLTLIATANQGSEATYESGFVIDKFPISRPNLTFSTLTVSNMSPEDSSIYLCSVVGPAGVGNTIYFGEGSWLTVV.